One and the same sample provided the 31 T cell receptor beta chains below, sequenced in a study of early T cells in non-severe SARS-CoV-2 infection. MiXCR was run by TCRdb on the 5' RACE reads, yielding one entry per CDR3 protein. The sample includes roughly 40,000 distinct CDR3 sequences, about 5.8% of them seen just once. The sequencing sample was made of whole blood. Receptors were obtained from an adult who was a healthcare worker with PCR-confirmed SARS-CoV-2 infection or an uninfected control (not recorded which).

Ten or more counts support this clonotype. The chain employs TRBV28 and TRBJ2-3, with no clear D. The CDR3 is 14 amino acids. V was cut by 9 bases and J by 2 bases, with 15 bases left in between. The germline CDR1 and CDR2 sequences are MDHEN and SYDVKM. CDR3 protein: CASQAMAFTDTQYF. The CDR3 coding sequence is TGTGCCAGTCAAGCGATGGCATTCACAGATACGCAGTATTTT.

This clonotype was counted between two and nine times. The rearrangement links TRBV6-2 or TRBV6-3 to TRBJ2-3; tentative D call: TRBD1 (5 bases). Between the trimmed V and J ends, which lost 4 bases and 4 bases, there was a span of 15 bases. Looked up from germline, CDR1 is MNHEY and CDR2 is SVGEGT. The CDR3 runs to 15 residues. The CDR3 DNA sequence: TGTGCCAGCAGTTCCACGCATCCGACAGCAGATACGCAGTATTTT. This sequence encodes CASSSTHPTADTQYF.

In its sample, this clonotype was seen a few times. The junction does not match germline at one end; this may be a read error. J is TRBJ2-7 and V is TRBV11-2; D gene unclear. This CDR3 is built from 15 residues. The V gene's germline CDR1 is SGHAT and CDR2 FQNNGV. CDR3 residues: CASSLEDLSSYEQYF. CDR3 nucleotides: TGTGCCAGCAGCCTAGAAGATCTGAGCTCCTACGAGCAGTACTTC.

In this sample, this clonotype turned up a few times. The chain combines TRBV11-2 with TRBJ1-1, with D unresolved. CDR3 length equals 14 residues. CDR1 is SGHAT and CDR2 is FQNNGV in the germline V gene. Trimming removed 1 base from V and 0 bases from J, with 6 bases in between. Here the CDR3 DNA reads TGTGCCAGCAGCTTAGGGTGGGTGAACACTGAAGCTTTCTTT. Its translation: CASSLGWVNTEAFF.

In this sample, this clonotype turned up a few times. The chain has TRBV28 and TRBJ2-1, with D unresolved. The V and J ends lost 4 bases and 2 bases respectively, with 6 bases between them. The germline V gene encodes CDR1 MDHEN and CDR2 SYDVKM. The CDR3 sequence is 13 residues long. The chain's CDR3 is CASSSGTYNEQFF. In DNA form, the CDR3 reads TGTGCCAGCAGTTCGGGCACCTACAATGAGCAGTTCTTC.

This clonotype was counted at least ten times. This CDR3 is CASSQAVTRPYEQYF. CDR3 coding DNA: TGCGCCAGCAGCCAAGCCGTGACTCGCCCCTACGAGCAGTACTTC. The chain links TRBV4-3 to TRBJ2-7, with D unclear. The germline V gene has CDR1 LGHNA and CDR2 YSLEER. V was shortened by 1 base and J by 2 bases, with 12 bases between the two germline ends. This CDR3 has 15 amino acids.

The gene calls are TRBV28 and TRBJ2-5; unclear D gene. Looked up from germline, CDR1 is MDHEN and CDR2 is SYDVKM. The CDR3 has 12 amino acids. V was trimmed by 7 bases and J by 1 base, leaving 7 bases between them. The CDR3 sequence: CASKGTQETQYF. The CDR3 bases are TGTGCCAGCAAGGGAACCCAAGAGACCCAGTACTTC.

CDR3: CASSSGVAKNIQYF. The CDR3 nucleotides read TGTGCCAGCAGCTCCGGGGTAGCCAAAAACATTCAGTACTTC. V gene TRBV7-9 combines with J gene TRBJ2-4, with D tentatively TRBD2 (5 bases). The CDR3 length is 14 residues. The germline V and J ends were trimmed by 4 bases and 0 bases, with 7 bases remaining between them. In germline, CDR1 is SEHNR, CDR2 FQNEAQ (reference sequence).

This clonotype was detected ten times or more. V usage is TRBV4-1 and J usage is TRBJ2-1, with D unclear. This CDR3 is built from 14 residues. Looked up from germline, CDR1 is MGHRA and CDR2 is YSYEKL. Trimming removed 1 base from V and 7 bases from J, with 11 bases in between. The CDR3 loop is CASSQVAGTNEQFF. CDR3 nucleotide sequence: TGCGCCAGCAGCCAAGTCGCTGGTACGAATGAGCAGTTCTTC.

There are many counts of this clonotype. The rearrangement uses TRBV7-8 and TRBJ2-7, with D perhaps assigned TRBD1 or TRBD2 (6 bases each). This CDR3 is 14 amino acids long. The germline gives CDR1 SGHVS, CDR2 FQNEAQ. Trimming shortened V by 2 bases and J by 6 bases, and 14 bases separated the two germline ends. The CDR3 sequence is CASSLRGPGSEQYF. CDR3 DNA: TGTGCCAGCAGCTTACGGGGGCCGGGGAGCGAGCAGTACTTC.

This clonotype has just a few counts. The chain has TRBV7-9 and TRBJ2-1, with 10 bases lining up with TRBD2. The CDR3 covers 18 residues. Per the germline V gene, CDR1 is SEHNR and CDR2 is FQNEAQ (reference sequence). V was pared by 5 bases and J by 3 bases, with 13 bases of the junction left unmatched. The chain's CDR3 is CASSRFTGTSDIYNEQFF. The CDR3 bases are TGTGCCAGCAGCCGATTTACCGGGACTAGCGACATCTACAATGAGCAGTTCTTC. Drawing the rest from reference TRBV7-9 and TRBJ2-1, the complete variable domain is DTGVSQNPRHKITKRGQNVTFRCDPISEHNRLYWYRQTLGQGPEFLTYFQNEAQLEKSRLLSDRFSAERPKGSFSTLEIQRTEQGDSAMYLCASSRFTGTSDIYNEQFFGPGTRLTVL.

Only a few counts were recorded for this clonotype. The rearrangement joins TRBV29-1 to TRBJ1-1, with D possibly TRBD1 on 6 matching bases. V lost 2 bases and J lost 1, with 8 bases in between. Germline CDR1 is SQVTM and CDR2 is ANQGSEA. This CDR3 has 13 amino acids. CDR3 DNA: TGCAGCGTTGAACGGGGGCAGAACACTGAAGCTTTCTTT. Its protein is CSVERGQNTEAFF.

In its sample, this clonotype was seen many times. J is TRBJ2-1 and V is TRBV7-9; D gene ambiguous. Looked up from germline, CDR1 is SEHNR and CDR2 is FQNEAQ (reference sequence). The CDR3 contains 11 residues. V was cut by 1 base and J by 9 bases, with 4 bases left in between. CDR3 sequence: CASSLGGEQFF. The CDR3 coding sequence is TGTGCCAGCAGCTTAGGGGGTGAGCAGTTCTTC.

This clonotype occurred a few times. CDR3 amino acids: CASSFGGQGPTDTQYF. Written as DNA, the CDR3 is TGTGCCAGCAGCTTCGGGGGACAGGGGCCCACAGATACGCAGTATTTT. The chain couples TRBV3-1 to TRBJ2-3, with TRBD1 matching over 10 bases. This CDR3 has 16 residues. Germline CDR1 LGHDT, CDR2 YNNKEL (reference sequence). V trimming: 5 bases; J trimming: 2 bases; junction bases outside the gene matches: 7.

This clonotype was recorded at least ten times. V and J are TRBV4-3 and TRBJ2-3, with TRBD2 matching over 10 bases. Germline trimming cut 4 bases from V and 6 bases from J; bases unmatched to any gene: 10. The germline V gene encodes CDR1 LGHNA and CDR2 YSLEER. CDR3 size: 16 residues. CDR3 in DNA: TGCGCCAGCAGCCGCGAATTAGCGGGAGGCTACGATACGCAGTATTTT. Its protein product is CASSRELAGGYDTQYF.

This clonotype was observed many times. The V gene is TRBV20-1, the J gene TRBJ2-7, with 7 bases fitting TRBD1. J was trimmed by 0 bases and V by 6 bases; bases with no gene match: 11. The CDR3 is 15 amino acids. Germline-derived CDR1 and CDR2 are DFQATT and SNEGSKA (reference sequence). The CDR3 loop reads CSASDRASLSYEQYF. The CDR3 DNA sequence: TGCAGTGCAAGTGACAGGGCTTCCCTCTCCTACGAGCAGTACTTC.

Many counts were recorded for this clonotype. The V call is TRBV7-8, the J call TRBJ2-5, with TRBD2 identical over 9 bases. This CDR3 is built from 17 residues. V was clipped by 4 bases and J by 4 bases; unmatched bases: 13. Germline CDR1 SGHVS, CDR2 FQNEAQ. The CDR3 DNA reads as TGTGCCAGCAGCTCCTTTGGGGGGCGGGAGGGCCGAGAGACCCAGTACTTC. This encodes CASSSFGGREGRETQYF.

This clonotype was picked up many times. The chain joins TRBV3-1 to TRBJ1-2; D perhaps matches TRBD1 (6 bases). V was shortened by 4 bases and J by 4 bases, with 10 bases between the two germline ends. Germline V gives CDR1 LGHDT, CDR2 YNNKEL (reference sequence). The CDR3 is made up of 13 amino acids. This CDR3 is CASSRTVGYGYTF. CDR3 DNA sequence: TGTGCCAGCAGCCGGACAGTAGGCTATGGCTACACCTTC.

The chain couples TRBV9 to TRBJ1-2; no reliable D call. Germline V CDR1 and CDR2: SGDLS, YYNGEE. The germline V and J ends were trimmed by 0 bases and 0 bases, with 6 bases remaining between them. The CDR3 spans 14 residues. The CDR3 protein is CASSVGPTNYGYTF. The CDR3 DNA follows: TGTGCCAGCAGCGTAGGACCCACTAACTATGGCTACACCTTC.

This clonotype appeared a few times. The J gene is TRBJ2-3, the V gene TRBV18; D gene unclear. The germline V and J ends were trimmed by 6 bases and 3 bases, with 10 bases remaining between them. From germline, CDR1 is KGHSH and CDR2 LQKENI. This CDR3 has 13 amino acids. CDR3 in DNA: TGTGCCAGCTCCCCCTTGGCGACAGATACGCAGTATTTT. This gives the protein CASSPLATDTQYF.

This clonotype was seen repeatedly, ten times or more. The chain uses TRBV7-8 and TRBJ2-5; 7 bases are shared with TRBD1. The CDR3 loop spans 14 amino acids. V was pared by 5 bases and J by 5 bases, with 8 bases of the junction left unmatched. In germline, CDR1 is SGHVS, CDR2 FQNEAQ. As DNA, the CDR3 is TGTGCCAGCAGCCCATCGACAGGGCTGGAGACCCAGTACTTC. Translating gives CASSPSTGLETQYF.

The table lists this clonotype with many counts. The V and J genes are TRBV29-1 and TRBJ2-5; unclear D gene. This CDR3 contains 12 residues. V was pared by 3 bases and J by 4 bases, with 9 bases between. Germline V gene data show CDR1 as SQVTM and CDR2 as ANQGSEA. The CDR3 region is CSVEFASETQYF. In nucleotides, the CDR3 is TGCAGCGTTGAGTTCGCCTCAGAGACCCAGTACTTC. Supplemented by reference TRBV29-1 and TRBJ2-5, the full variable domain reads SAVISQKPSRDICQRGTSLTIQCQVDSQVTMMFWYRQQPGQSLTLIATANQGSEATYESGFVIDKFPISRPNLTFSTLTVSNMSPEDSSIYLCSVEFASETQYFGPGTRLLVL.

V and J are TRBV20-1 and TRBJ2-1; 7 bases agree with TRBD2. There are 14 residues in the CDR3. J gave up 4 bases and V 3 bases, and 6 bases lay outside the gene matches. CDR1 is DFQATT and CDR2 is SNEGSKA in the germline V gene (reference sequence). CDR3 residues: CSASIAGVYNEQFF. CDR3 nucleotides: TGCAGTGCTAGTATTGCGGGGGTTTACAATGAGCAGTTCTTC.

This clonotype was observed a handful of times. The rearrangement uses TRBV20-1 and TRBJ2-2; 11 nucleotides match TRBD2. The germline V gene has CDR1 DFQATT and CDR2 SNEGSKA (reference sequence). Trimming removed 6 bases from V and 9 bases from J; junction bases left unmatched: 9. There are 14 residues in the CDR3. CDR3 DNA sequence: TGCAGTGCCCAGCGCTCTAGCGGGAGGAGGGAGCTGTTTTTT. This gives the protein CSAQRSSGRRELFF.

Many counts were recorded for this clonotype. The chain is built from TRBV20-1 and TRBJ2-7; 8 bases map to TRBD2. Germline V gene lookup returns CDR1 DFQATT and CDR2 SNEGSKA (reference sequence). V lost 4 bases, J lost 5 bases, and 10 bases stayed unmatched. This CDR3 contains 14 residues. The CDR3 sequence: CSAKPGGPMDEQYF. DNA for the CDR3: TGCAGTGCTAAGCCGGGAGGGCCGATGGACGAGCAGTACTTC.

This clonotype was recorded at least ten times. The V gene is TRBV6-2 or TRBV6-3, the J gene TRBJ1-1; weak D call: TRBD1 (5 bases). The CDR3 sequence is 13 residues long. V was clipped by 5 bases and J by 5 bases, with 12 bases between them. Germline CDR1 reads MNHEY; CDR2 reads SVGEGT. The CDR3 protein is CASSTFRQTEAFF. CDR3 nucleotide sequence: TGTGCCAGCAGTACCTTCCGACAGACTGAAGCTTTCTTT.

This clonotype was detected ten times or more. Here the CDR3 DNA reads TGTGCCAGCACCAGGGGACAGTACGAGCAGTACTTC. This gives the protein CASTRGQYEQYF. This sequence joins TRBV28 and TRBJ2-7; 7 bases fit TRBD1. After removal of 7 bases from V and 4 bases from J, the junction contained 4 bases not matched to a gene. There are 12 residues in the CDR3. Germline V gives CDR1 MDHEN, CDR2 SYDVKM.

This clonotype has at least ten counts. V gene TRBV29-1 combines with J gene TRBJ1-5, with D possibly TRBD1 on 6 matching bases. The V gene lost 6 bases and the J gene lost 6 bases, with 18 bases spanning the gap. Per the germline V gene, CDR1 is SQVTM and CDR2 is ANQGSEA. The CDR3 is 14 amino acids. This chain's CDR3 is CSVAGARSGQPQHF. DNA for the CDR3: TGCAGCGTAGCGGGGGCGAGAAGTGGTCAGCCCCAGCATTTT.

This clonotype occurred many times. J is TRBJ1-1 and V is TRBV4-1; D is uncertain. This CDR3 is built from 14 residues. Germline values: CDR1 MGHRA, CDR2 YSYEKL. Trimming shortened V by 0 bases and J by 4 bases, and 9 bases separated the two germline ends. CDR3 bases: TGCGCCAGCAGCCAAGACAGGTTCAGCACTGAAGCTTTCTTT. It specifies CASSQDRFSTEAFF.

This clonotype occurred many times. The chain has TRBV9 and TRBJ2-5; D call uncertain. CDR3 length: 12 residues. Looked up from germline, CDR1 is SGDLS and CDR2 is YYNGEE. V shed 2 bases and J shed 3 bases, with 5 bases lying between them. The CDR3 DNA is TGTGCCAGCAGCGTCGGCGAAGAGACCCAGTACTTC. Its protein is CASSVGEETQYF.

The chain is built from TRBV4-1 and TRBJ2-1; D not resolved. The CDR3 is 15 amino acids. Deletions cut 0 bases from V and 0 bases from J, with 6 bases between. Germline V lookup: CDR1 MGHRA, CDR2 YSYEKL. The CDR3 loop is CASSQDWNSYNEQFF. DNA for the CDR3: TGCGCCAGCAGCCAAGATTGGAACTCCTACAATGAGCAGTTCTTC.